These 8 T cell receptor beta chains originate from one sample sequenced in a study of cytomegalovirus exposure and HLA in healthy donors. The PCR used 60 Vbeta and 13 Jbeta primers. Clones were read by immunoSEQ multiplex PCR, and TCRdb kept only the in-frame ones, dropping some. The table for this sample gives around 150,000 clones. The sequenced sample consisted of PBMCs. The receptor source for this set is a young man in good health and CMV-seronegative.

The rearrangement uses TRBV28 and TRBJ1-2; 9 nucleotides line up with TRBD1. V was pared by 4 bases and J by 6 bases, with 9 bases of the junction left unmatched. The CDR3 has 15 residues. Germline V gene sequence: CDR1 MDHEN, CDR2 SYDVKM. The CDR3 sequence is CASSSSDRGGNGYTF. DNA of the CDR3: TGTGCCAGCAGTTCCTCGGACAGGGGAGGCAATGGCTACACCTTC.

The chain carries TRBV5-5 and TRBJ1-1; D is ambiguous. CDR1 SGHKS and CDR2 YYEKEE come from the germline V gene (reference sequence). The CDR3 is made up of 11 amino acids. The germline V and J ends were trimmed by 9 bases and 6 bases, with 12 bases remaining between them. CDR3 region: CATIWGAEAFF. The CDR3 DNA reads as TGTGCCACCATATGGGGAGCTGAAGCTTTCTTT.

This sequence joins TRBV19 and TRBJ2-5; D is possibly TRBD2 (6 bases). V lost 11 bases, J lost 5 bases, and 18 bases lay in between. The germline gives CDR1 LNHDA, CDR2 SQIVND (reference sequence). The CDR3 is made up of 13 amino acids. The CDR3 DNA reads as TGTGCCGCGTCTACGGGGGTCCAGGAGACCCAGTACTTC. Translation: CAASTGVQETQYF.

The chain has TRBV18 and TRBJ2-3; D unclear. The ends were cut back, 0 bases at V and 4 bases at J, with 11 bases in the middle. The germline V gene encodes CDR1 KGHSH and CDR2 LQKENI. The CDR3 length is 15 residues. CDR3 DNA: TGTGCCAGCTCACCACCGCTCAGGTCAGCAGATACGCAGTATTTT. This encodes CASSPPLRSADTQYF. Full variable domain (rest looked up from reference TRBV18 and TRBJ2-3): NAGVMQNPRHLVRRRGQEARLRCSPMKGHSHVYWYRQLPEEGLKFMVYLQKENIIDESGMPKERFSAEFPKEGPSILRIQQVVRGDSAAYFCASSPPLRSADTQYFGPGTRLTVL.

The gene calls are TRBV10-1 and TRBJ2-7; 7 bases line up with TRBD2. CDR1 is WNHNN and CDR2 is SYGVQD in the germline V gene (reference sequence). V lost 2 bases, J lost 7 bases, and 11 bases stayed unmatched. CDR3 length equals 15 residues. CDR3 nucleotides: TGCGCCAGCAGTGAGAGGGCTAGCGGACGTCTGGAGCAGTACTTC. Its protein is CASSERASGRLEQYF.

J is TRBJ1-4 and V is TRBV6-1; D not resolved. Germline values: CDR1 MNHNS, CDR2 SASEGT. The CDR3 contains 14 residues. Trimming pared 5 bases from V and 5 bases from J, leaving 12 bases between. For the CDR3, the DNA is TGTGCCAGCAGTCTATCGGTTCAAAATGAAAAACTGTTTTTT. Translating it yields CASSLSVQNEKLFF.

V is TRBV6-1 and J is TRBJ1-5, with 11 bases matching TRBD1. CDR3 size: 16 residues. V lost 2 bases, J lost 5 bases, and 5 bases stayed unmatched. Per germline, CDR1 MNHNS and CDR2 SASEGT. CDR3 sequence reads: CASSEWTGGTDQPQHF. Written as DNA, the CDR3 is TGTGCCAGCAGTGAATGGACAGGGGGCACGGATCAGCCCCAGCATTTT.

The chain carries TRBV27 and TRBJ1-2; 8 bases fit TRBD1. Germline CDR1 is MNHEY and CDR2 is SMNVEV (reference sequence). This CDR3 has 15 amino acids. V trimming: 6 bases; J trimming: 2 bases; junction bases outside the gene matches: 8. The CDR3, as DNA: TGTGCCAGCAGCCCTCGGGACAGGCGGAACTATGGCTACACCTTC. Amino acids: CASSPRDRRNYGYTF.